This T cell receptor (beta chain) is from a study of early T cells in non-severe SARS-CoV-2 infection (dated by TCRdb to the early 2020s). Some background on the complete study: TCR sequencing used bulk RNA from unsorted whole blood, so alpha and beta chains could not be paired.

Library preparation was by 5' RACE. The instrument was a NextSeq 500. Unique molecular identifiers were attached to individual cDNA molecules in the TCR library protocol so that sequencing error and PCR bias could be corrected. Both TCR alpha and beta chains were sequenced, and tight co-correlation was observed between alpha and beta sequence abundances in each sample. In the authors' own workflow: V gene, J gene and CDR3 annotation of TCR sequences was performed with Decombinator V4. Expanded TCRs were defined as changing significantly between any two time points under a Poisson model with p below 0.0001. TCR abundances were normalised to the total number of TCRs sequenced per sample and were expressed as counts per million. TRAV1-2 paired with TRAJ12, TRAJ20 or TRAJ33 defined MAIT TCRs, while TRAV10 paired with TRAJ18 defined iNKT TCRs. VDJdb, accessed 1 November 2021, was searched for CMV, EBV and SARS-CoV-2 annotated TCRs, excluding TCRs annotated for multiple antigens. The public reads were quality trimmed at Q25 with fastp and then assembled into clones with MiXCR by TCRdb, keeping productive beta chains. Each entry is one CDR3 protein sequence, shown with its most common DNA and genes. These V and J calls originate from TCRdb's pipeline instead of the authors' own analysis. The sample contains roughly 61,000 distinct CDR3 sequences, roughly 10% of them found a single time. Around 8.6% of the sample lies in the top ten.

Trimming removed 1 base from V and 4 bases from J; the gene matches leave 11 bases unexplained. CDR1 and CDR2 are drawn from the germline V gene (reference sequence): LGHDT, YNNKEL. CDR3 length: 18 amino acids, cysteine to phenylalanine. The retained sequence is limited to the CDR3, 54 bases, with the frame set at the first base. General findings and caveats noted by the study authors: VDJdb matching was skewed toward anti-spike CD8 responses and likely underestimated virus-specific expansions by missing private and CD4 specificities.

This clonotype has a count of ten or more. The clone's antigen remains unknown. Per-base quality was not reported, and no clone a single base away is much larger than it. A case-control design nested within a healthcare worker cohort in London, UK, was used, with weekly nasopharyngeal swab PCR tests and blood sampling performed. Healthcare workers were enrolled in the week of the UK lockdown, from 23 to 31 March 2020, and were followed every week for up to roughly 15 weeks. The TCR was taken from an adult who was a healthcare worker with PCR-confirmed SARS-CoV-2 infection or an uninfected control (not recorded which). Sequenced: whole blood. Recombination linked TRBV3-1 to TRBJ2-1; the central 9 bases match TRBD2. The DNA is TGTGCCAGCAGCCAAGTTAAGTGGGCTAGCGGGATTTACAATGAGCAGTTCTTC. This translates into CASSQVKWASGIYNEQFF.